Shown below are 16 T cell receptor beta chains from a single sample sequenced in a study of cytomegalovirus exposure and HLA in healthy donors. The PCR had 60 Vbeta and 13 Jbeta primers. This table comes from immunoSEQ multiplex PCR, and its TCRdb copy is limited to in-frame clones, with some not included. The sample includes 150,000 to 200,000 clones, approximately 73% of them seen just once. The sequenced material came from PBMCs. All receptors come from a woman between 18 and 29 years old in good health and CMV-seropositive.

On this clone: At one end, the junction sequence differs from germline, possibly due to a read error. V usage is TRBV6-1 and J usage is TRBJ1-2, with a possible D match to TRBD1 (5 bases). Germline V gene data show CDR1 as MNHNS and CDR2 as SASEGT. CDR3 length: 13 amino acids. CDR3 in DNA: TGTGCCAGCAGCGAAGGGGAGAGCTATGGCTACACCTTC. The encoded protein is CASSEGESYGYTF.

The gene calls are TRBV9 and TRBJ1-2; a weak D match, TRBD1 (5 bases). Trimming took 2 bases from V and 1 from J, leaving 9 bases between them. The CDR3 loop spans 14 amino acids. CDR1 and CDR2 from the germline V gene are SGDLS and YYNGEE. CDR3 region: CASSVFGGNYGYTF. CDR3 DNA sequence: TGTGCCAGCAGCGTTTTCGGGGGTAACTATGGCTACACCTTC.

The chain employs TRBV27 and TRBJ2-7; perhaps TRBD2 as D (6 bases). Germline-derived CDR1 and CDR2 are MNHEY and SMNVEV (reference sequence). Trimming pared 5 bases from V and 6 bases from J, leaving 17 bases between. This CDR3 is 14 amino acids long. The DNA for the CDR3 is TGTGCCAGCAGTGAACCGGGACTCTTGGCCGAGCAGTACTTC. This encodes CASSEPGLLAEQYF.

J is TRBJ1-1 and V is TRBV5-6; D is unclear. V was clipped by 1 base and J by 0 bases, with 16 bases between them. CDR3 size: 17 residues. From germline, CDR1 is SGHDT and CDR2 YYEEEE. The DNA for the CDR3 is TGTGCCAGCAGCTTGTGGGCCTCAGGAGGCATGAACACTGAAGCTTTCTTT. This gives the protein CASSLWASGGMNTEAFF. Using reference TRBV5-6 and TRBJ1-1 for the parts outside the CDR3, the full variable domain is DAGVTQSPTHLIKTRGQQVTLRCSPKSGHDTVSWYQQALGQGPQFIFQYYEEEERQRGNFPDRFSGHQFPNYSSELNVNALLLGDSALYLCASSLWASGGMNTEAFFGQGTRLTVV.

CDR3 sequence reads: CASSLDGYEQYF. As DNA, the CDR3 is TGTGCCAGCAGCTTAGACGGTTACGAGCAGTACTTC. The rearrangement joins TRBV11-3 to TRBJ2-7; D is unresolved. There are 12 residues in the CDR3. The germline gives CDR1 SGHNT, CDR2 YENEEA. V lost 0 bases to trimming and J lost 4 bases, with 4 bases between them.

The V and J genes are TRBV15 and TRBJ1-4, with D uncertain. Trimming shortened V by 0 bases and J by 0 bases, and 14 bases separated the two germline ends. This CDR3 has 18 amino acids. Germline lookup yields CDR1 LNHNV and CDR2 YYDKDF (reference sequence). The DNA for the CDR3 is TGTGCCACCAGCAGAGACCTGCAGGCAGTTGCAACTAATGAAAAACTGTTTTTT. Amino acid sequence: CATSRDLQAVATNEKLFF. Together with reference TRBV15 and TRBJ1-4, the CDR3 gives the full variable domain: DAMVIQNPRYQVTQFGKPVTLSCSQTLNHNVMYWYQQKSSQAPKLLFHYYDKDFNNEADTPDNFQSRRPNTSFCFLDIRSPGLGDTAMYLCATSRDLQAVATNEKLFFGSGTQLSVL.

The V and J genes are TRBV19 and TRBJ1-6; D unresolved. The length of the CDR3 is 14 residues. CDR1 is LNHDA, CDR2 SQIVND, per germline (reference sequence). Trimming took off 3 bases at V and 10 bases at J, with 13 bases between the two ends. CDR3 DNA: TGTGCCAGTAGTATTGCTCCGGGTGGGTCACCCCTCCACTTT. This codes for CASSIAPGGSPLHF.

V and J are TRBV6-6 and TRBJ1-1; no reliable D call. Germline V gene sequence: CDR1 MNHNY, CDR2 SVGAGI (reference sequence). The V and J ends lost 5 bases and 4 bases respectively, with 11 bases between them. The CDR3 covers 13 residues. CDR3: CASSLNSGTEAFF. The CDR3 DNA reads TGTGCCAGCAGTCTTAATTCGGGCACTGAAGCTTTCTTT.

About this clone: Other DNA sequences in the same sample also yield this CDR3. This sequence joins TRBV9 and TRBJ2-6, with 7 bases fitting TRBD2. V was pared by 0 bases and J by 1 base, with 1 base of the junction left unmatched. This CDR3 spans 16 amino acids. CDR1 is SGDLS and CDR2 is YYNGEE in the germline V gene. CDR3 residues: CASSVGGGSGANVLTF. In DNA form, the CDR3 reads TGTGCCAGCAGCGTAGGGGGAGGGTCTGGGGCCAACGTCCTGACTTTC. The full variable domain, its missing parts supplied by reference TRBV9 and TRBJ2-6, is DSGVTQTPKHLITATGQRVTLRCSPRSGDLSVYWYQQSLDQGLQFLIQYYNGEERAKGNILERFSAQQFPDLHSELNLSSLELGDSALYFCASSVGGGSGANVLTFGAGSRLTVL.

Concerning this clone itself: The junction departs from germline at one end; a sequencing error may be responsible. The chain carries TRBV7-9 and TRBJ2-5; 13 bases map to TRBD2. The CDR3 loop spans 16 amino acids. CDR1 and CDR2 from the germline V gene are SEHNR and FQNEAQ (reference sequence). The CDR3 sequence is CASSSGLAGDLEAQYF. The CDR3 DNA reads TGTGCCAGCAGCTCCGGACTAGCGGGGGACTTAGAGGCCCAGTACTTC.

This chain connects TRBV7-9 to TRBJ2-3, with D perhaps TRBD1 (6 bases). From germline, CDR1 is SEHNR and CDR2 FQNEAQ (reference sequence). The CDR3 has 15 residues. V shed 6 bases and J shed 0 bases, with 13 bases lying between them. CDR3 sequence reads: CASSPGQSSTDTQYF. The DNA for the CDR3 is TGTGCCAGCAGTCCAGGACAGTCGAGCACAGATACGCAGTATTTT.

Comment on this clone: Other DNA sequences from this sample encode an identical CDR3 as well. The CDR3 sequence is CSVTTGGSYEQYF. The CDR3 nucleotides are TGCAGCGTTACAACAGGGGGCTCCTACGAGCAGTACTTC. The chain couples TRBV29-1 to TRBJ2-7, with 8 bases fitting TRBD1. Germline CDR1 SQVTM, CDR2 ANQGSEA. V was pared by 5 bases and J by 0 bases, with 3 bases of the junction left unmatched. The CDR3 length is 13 residues.

J is TRBJ2-7 and V is TRBV30; D not certain. Trimming shortened V by 0 bases and J by 6 bases, and 6 bases separated the two germline ends. CDR3 length: 11 residues. Germline V gene data show CDR1 as GTSNPN and CDR2 as SVGIG (reference sequence). The CDR3 is CAWSVPGEQYF. CDR3 coding DNA: TGTGCCTGGAGTGTACCAGGCGAGCAGTACTTC.

A few counts support this clone. The chain employs TRBV6-5 and TRBJ2-7, with 7 bases identical to TRBD1. V was clipped by 6 bases and J by 4 bases; unmatched bases: 6. The V gene's germline CDR1 is MNHEY and CDR2 SVGAGI. This CDR3 contains 13 residues. CDR3 residues: CASRGTDGYEQYF. CDR3 nucleotides: TGTGCCAGCAGGGGGACAGACGGTTACGAGCAGTACTTC.

This rearrangement joins TRBV19 to TRBJ1-3, with D tentatively TRBD1 (6 bases). V shed 7 bases and J shed 0 bases, with 16 bases lying between them. There are 16 residues in the CDR3. CDR1 and CDR2 from the germline V gene are LNHDA and SQIVND (reference sequence). CDR3 in amino acids: CASTLRRGGSGNTIYF. The DNA of the CDR3 is TGTGCCAGTACCTTGAGACGAGGGGGCTCTGGAAACACCATATATTTT.

This clone has more than one count but fewer than ten. The gene calls are TRBV4-1 and TRBJ1-1; 7 bases are a match to TRBD1. V shed 0 bases, J shed 6 bases, and the junction held 4 bases outside the gene matches. CDR1 is MGHRA, CDR2 YSYEKL, per germline. The CDR3 extends over 14 amino acids. CDR3 amino acids: CASSQDQGGPEAFF. The CDR3 coding sequence is TGCGCCAGCAGCCAAGATCAAGGGGGCCCTGAAGCTTTCTTT.